This paragraph reports one T cell receptor (beta chain). PBMCs came from around 10 ml fresh peripheral blood. With 1 base clipped from V and 7 bases from J, the junction kept 4 bases outside the gene matches. The V gene's germline CDR1 is MNHEY and CDR2 SMNVEV (reference sequence). The CDR3 runs 16 residues. This entry is derived from a study of T cells in Graves' hyperthyroidism and ophthalmopathy. Amplification targeted TCR beta CDR3 regions from RNA transcripts. HTBI primers were employed in a first-round RT-PCR of the TCR CDR3. TCRdb fed the multiplex PCR reads into MiXCR, producing one record per CDR3 protein. The sample shows a few hundred thousand distinct CDR3 sequences, approximately 14% of them seen only once.

The sequenced sample was blood. The receptor's source is a woman under 40 with Graves' hyperthyroidism. This rearrangement joins TRBV27 to TRBJ2-1; TRBD2 aligns across 13 bases. The DNA of the CDR3 is TGTGCCAGCAGTTTATTGGGGACTAGCGGGAAGAATGAGCAGTTCTTC. Protein: CASSLLGTSGKNEQFF.